These 30 T cell receptor beta chains were sequenced from one sample in a study of T cell responses to AZD1222 COVID-19 vaccine. Sequencing was performed with immunoSEQ multiplex PCR; in TCRdb, only in-frame clones are kept and a portion is missing. The sample has approximately 160,000 clones; 70% to 90% are singletons. This material consisted of peripheral blood, taken on day 0 of MenACWY control vaccination. All receptors come from an adult in good health.

The chain combines TRBV5-1 with TRBJ2-1; possibly TRBD1 for D (6 bases). This CDR3 has 15 residues. Germline lookup yields CDR1 SGHRS and CDR2 YFSETQ. Trimming removed 5 bases from V and 5 bases from J, with 17 bases in between. In nucleotides, the CDR3 is TGCGCCAGCAGTCAGACAACAGGGCTTGACAATGAGCAGTTCTTC. This gives the protein CASSQTTGLDNEQFF.

The CDR3 coding sequence is TGTGCCTCTATCCCGTCTGGAAACACCATATATTTT. It codes for CASIPSGNTIYF. This rearrangement joins TRBV30 to TRBJ1-3, with D uncertain. CDR1 is GTSNPN, CDR2 SVGIG, per germline (reference sequence). This CDR3 is 12 amino acids long. V shed 7 bases and J shed 1 base, with 8 bases lying between them.

The chain carries TRBV14 and TRBJ1-2; possibly TRBD1 for D (5 bases). This CDR3 has 17 amino acids. The germline CDR1 and CDR2 sequences are SGHDN and FVKESK. V lost 4 bases and J 1 base, leaving 19 bases between the germline ends. CDR3 in DNA: TGTGCCAGCAGCCGCCTTGGTTGGGACTCCGGTAACTATGGCTACACCTTC. It codes for CASSRLGWDSGNYGYTF.

This rearrangement joins TRBV5-1 to TRBJ2-2, with 13 bases aligning to TRBD2. The CDR3 has 16 amino acids. Looked up from germline, CDR1 is SGHRS and CDR2 is YFSETQ. V lost 4 bases, J lost 6 bases, and 6 bases stayed unmatched. CDR3 residues: CASSAPGLAGSGELFF. CDR3 DNA: TGCGCCAGCAGCGCCCCGGGACTAGCGGGATCCGGGGAGCTGTTTTTT.

The rearrangement joins TRBV29-1 to TRBJ1-1, with D unclear. With 3 bases removed from V and 4 bases from J, the gap between germline ends came to 6 bases. Germline CDR1 and CDR2: SQVTM and ANQGSEA. This CDR3 region has 11 residues. As DNA, the CDR3 is TGCAGCGTTGAGCGGATCACTGAAGCTTTCTTT. Translating it yields CSVERITEAFF.

The chain carries TRBV30 and TRBJ1-3, with D unresolved. The CDR3 loop spans 15 amino acids. The V end was cut by 2 bases, the J end by 1 base, with 12 bases between. The germline gives CDR1 GTSNPN, CDR2 SVGIG (reference sequence). The CDR3 region is CAWSTAGASGNTIYF. Written as DNA, the CDR3 is TGTGCCTGGAGTACGGCGGGCGCATCTGGAAACACCATATATTTT.

This clone came up once. The genes are TRBV29-1 and TRBJ2-3, with 7 bases aligning to TRBD2. Trimming cost V 7 bases and J 1 base; bases outside gene matches: 2. This CDR3 comprises 12 residues. Germline V gene sequence: CDR1 SQVTM, CDR2 ANQGSEA. The CDR3 loop reads CSAAGGTDTQYF. Here the CDR3 DNA reads TGCAGCGCCGCGGGGGGCACAGATACGCAGTATTTT.

The rearrangement joins TRBV7-9 to TRBJ2-4; TRBD1 matches at 8 bases. The CDR3 runs to 16 residues. Trimming cost V 5 bases and J 0 bases; bases outside gene matches: 6. Germline V gives CDR1 SEHNR, CDR2 FQNEAQ (reference sequence). The CDR3 here is CASSPGQGVAKNIQYF. Written as DNA, the CDR3 is TGTGCCAGCAGCCCAGGACAGGGCGTAGCCAAAAACATTCAGTACTTC.

The chain couples TRBV7-9 to TRBJ2-5; D not resolved. Deletions cut 5 bases from V and 5 bases from J, with 12 bases between. Germline CDR1 and CDR2: SEHNR and FQNEAQ (reference sequence). This CDR3 has 13 residues. The CDR3 coding sequence is TGTGCCAGCAGCCGAACGCCAAGGGAGACCCAGTACTTC. It translates to CASSRTPRETQYF.

This sequence joins TRBV12-3 or TRBV12-4 and TRBJ2-1; no firm D call. Between the trimmed V and J ends, which lost 6 bases and 8 bases, there was a span of 8 bases. CDR3 length: 11 residues. In DNA, the CDR3 is TGTGCCAGCAGCCCCTTTGATGAGCAGTTCTTC. It codes for CASSPFDEQFF.

As concerns this clone: The same CDR3 can be traced to other DNA sequences in this sample. The chain combines TRBV20-1 with TRBJ2-3, with D hard to call. V lost 1 base and J lost 4, with 3 bases in between. CDR1 DFQATT and CDR2 SNEGSKA come from the germline V gene (reference sequence). The CDR3 length is 11 residues. The CDR3 nucleotides read TGCAGTGCTAGAGTGTCAGATACGCAGTATTTT. Amino acid sequence: CSARVSDTQYF.

This clone was found a few times. The chain uses TRBV6-2 or TRBV6-3 and TRBJ1-1, with a weak D call TRBD1 (5 bases). The germline V and J ends were trimmed by 5 bases and 3 bases, with 16 bases remaining between them. The CDR3 length is 15 residues. Per germline, CDR1 MNHEY and CDR2 SVGEGT. The CDR3 protein is CASSPNRLRDTEAFF. The DNA for the CDR3 is TGTGCCAGCAGTCCAAACAGGCTACGGGACACTGAAGCTTTCTTT.

The chain joins TRBV5-6 to TRBJ2-5, with TRBD1 matching over 7 bases. CDR1 and CDR2 (germline): SGHDT, YYEEEE. After removal of 4 bases from V and 3 bases from J, the junction contained 6 bases not matched to a gene. This CDR3 has 14 amino acids. The CDR3 loop reads CASSENRGEETQYF. DNA for the CDR3: TGTGCCAGCAGCGAGAACAGGGGTGAAGAGACCCAGTACTTC.

The V gene is TRBV6-6, the J gene TRBJ2-2; 7 bases are a match to TRBD1. The V and J ends lost 0 bases and 4 bases, in that order; junction bases with no gene match: 5. CDR3 size: 16 residues. Per germline, CDR1 MNHNY and CDR2 SVGAGI (reference sequence). Here the CDR3 reads CASSYSGGEITGELFF. The CDR3 nucleotides read TGTGCCAGCAGTTACTCAGGGGGCGAGATCACCGGGGAGCTGTTTTTT.

A single count supports this clone. The chain links TRBV6-6 to TRBJ1-1; 11 bases line up with TRBD1. CDR1 is MNHNY, CDR2 SVGAGI, per germline (reference sequence). The length of the CDR3 is 16 residues. Unmatched junction bases numbered 12, after V lost 7 bases and J lost 5 bases. CDR3 loop: CASTEDRGPWATEAFF. CDR3 nucleotide sequence: TGTGCCAGCACGGAGGACAGGGGGCCCTGGGCGACTGAAGCTTTCTTT.

The rearrangement uses TRBV6-2 or TRBV6-3 and TRBJ2-3, with 8 bases lining up with TRBD2. Losses at the gene ends were 2 bases for V and 1 base for J; bases not matched to a gene: 8. Looked up from germline, CDR1 is MNHEY and CDR2 is SVGEGT. The CDR3 covers 17 residues. For the CDR3, the DNA is TGTGCCAGCAGTTACGGTGGAAGGCGGGGGGGCACAGATACGCAGTATTTT. Amino acid sequence: CASSYGGRRGGTDTQYF.

CDR3 protein: CASSPTEESSSPSYNEQFF. The CDR3 DNA sequence: TGCGCCAGCAGCCCAACCGAAGAATCTTCCTCGCCCTCCTACAATGAGCAGTTCTTC. The genes are TRBV5-1 and TRBJ2-1; D not resolved. CDR3 length: 19 residues. Germline CDR1 reads SGHRS; CDR2 reads YFSETQ. The V end was cut by 4 bases, the J end by 0 bases, with 23 bases between.

The chain links TRBV28 to TRBJ1-4, with 7 positions matching TRBD1. Trimming cost V 10 bases and J 7 bases; bases outside gene matches: 12. From germline, CDR1 is MDHEN and CDR2 SYDVKM. The CDR3 has 14 residues. The DNA for the CDR3 is TGTGCCACCGGGACAGTCGTTAATTCTGAAAAACTGTTTTTT. It specifies CATGTVVNSEKLFF.

The chain has TRBV27 and TRBJ2-2, with D tentatively TRBD1 (6 bases). Germline V gives CDR1 MNHEY, CDR2 SMNVEV (reference sequence). Trimming took off 4 bases at V and 5 bases at J, with 20 bases between the two ends. This CDR3 has 17 amino acids. As DNA, the CDR3 is TGTGCCAGCAGTTCCAAACAGGGCTTTTTGAGGACCGGGGAGCTGTTTTTT. As protein: CASSSKQGFLRTGELFF.

This clone was counted between two and nine times. The rearrangement joins TRBV5-5 to TRBJ2-7; D may match TRBD1 or TRBD2 (5 bases each). This CDR3 comprises 15 residues. V was pared by 4 bases and J by 0 bases, with 14 bases between. Per the germline V gene, CDR1 is SGHKS and CDR2 is YYEKEE (reference sequence). This CDR3 is CASSHTGTGSYEQYF. As DNA, the CDR3 is TGTGCCAGCAGCCATACCGGGACGGGCTCCTACGAGCAGTACTTC.

V and J are TRBV7-2 and TRBJ1-2; no reliable D call. The CDR3 consists of 14 residues. The V gene lost 3 bases and the J gene lost 0 bases, with 8 bases spanning the gap. Per germline, CDR1 SGHTA and CDR2 FQGNSA. In nucleotides, the CDR3 is TGTGCCAGCAGCTTGTGGGGAACTAACTATGGCTACACCTTC. Protein product: CASSLWGTNYGYTF.

This chain's CDR3 is CASMQGSSGANVLTF. In DNA form, the CDR3 reads TGTGCCAGCATGCAGGGGAGCTCTGGGGCCAACGTCCTGACTTTC. The chain uses TRBV6-5 and TRBJ2-6, with D maybe TRBD1 (6 bases). The V gene's germline CDR1 is MNHEY and CDR2 SVGAGI. This CDR3 is built from 15 residues. Trimming cost V 7 bases and J 0 bases, with 10 bases left between them.

The chain couples TRBV27 to TRBJ1-1, with D perhaps matching TRBD1 (6 bases). The CDR3 sequence is 13 residues long. Per the germline V gene, CDR1 is MNHEY and CDR2 is SMNVEV (reference sequence). The V end was cut by 6 bases, the J end by 7 bases, with 15 bases between. The CDR3 is CASRLRQGLEAFF. DNA of the CDR3: TGTGCCAGCAGGTTAAGGCAGGGGCTTGAAGCTTTCTTT.

This sequence joins TRBV28 and TRBJ2-7; a weak D match, TRBD1 (6 bases). Per the germline V gene, CDR1 is MDHEN and CDR2 is SYDVKM. The V end lost 2 bases, the J end lost 4 bases, and 12 bases lay between the germline ends. The CDR3 totals 14 residues. As DNA, the CDR3 is TGTGCCAGCAGTTTACAGGGCAGGGGTTACGAGCAGTACTTC. Translating it yields CASSLQGRGYEQYF.

The chain uses TRBV28 and TRBJ2-7; 11 bases map to TRBD2. CDR1 MDHEN and CDR2 SYDVKM come from the germline V gene. The CDR3 runs 15 residues. V was pared by 5 bases and J by 5 bases, with 8 bases of the junction left unmatched. The CDR3 DNA sequence: TGTGCCAGCAGTCCCATAGCGGGAGGGCCCCACGAGCAGTACTTC. Its protein is CASSPIAGGPHEQYF.

The genes are TRBV9 and TRBJ2-1, with D unclear. CDR3 size: 18 residues. The germline gives CDR1 SGDLS, CDR2 YYNGEE. Trimming left V 7 bases short and J 1 base short, with 24 bases between. The CDR3 DNA reads as TGTGCCAGCGGTTCGGTTTCTAGGGTTTTTAGGTCCTACAATGAGCAGTTCTTC. Protein sequence: CASGSVSRVFRSYNEQFF. Full variable domain (outside the CDR3, taken from reference TRBV9 and TRBJ2-1): DSGVTQTPKHLITATGQRVTLRCSPRSGDLSVYWYQQSLDQGLQFLIQYYNGEERAKGNILERFSAQQFPDLHSELNLSSLELGDSALYFCASGSVSRVFRSYNEQFFGPGTRLTVL.

The chain combines TRBV10-3 with TRBJ1-5, with 7 bases aligning to TRBD1. CDR3 length: 15 residues. Trimming at V came to 6 bases and at J to 0 bases, leaving 5 bases not matched to a gene. The germline gives CDR1 ENHRY, CDR2 SYGVKD. The CDR3 is CAISRDSNSNQPQHF. The CDR3 DNA reads as TGTGCCATCAGCCGGGACAGTAATAGCAATCAGCCCCAGCATTTT.

The rearrangement joins TRBV6-2 or TRBV6-3 to TRBJ1-1; a weak D match, TRBD1 (5 bases). This CDR3 is built from 12 residues. Germline CDR1 MNHEY, CDR2 SVGEGT. Trimming pared 5 bases from V and 7 bases from J, leaving 11 bases between. This CDR3 is CASSKGRFEAFF. The CDR3, as DNA: TGTGCCAGCAGTAAGGGACGGTTTGAAGCTTTCTTT.

CDR3 amino acids: CASSSRAQNEHTF. For the CDR3, the DNA is TGTGCCAGCAGCTCCCGGGCCCAGAACGAACACACCTTC. This rearrangement joins TRBV7-3 to TRBJ1-2; D call uncertain. The CDR3 sequence is 13 residues long. Germline V gene lookup returns CDR1 SGHTA and CDR2 FQGTGA. V gave up 4 bases and J gave up 12 bases, with 18 bases separating them.

The CDR3 sequence: CASSEALGRAIEQYF. The CDR3 nucleotides read TGTGCCAGCAGTGAAGCGTTGGGCAGGGCAATCGAGCAGTACTTC. The chain uses TRBV6-1 and TRBJ2-7; D is perhaps TRBD1 (5 bases). Between the trimmed V and J ends, which lost 0 bases and 6 bases, there was a span of 15 bases. This CDR3 is 15 amino acids long. Per germline, CDR1 MNHNS and CDR2 SASEGT.